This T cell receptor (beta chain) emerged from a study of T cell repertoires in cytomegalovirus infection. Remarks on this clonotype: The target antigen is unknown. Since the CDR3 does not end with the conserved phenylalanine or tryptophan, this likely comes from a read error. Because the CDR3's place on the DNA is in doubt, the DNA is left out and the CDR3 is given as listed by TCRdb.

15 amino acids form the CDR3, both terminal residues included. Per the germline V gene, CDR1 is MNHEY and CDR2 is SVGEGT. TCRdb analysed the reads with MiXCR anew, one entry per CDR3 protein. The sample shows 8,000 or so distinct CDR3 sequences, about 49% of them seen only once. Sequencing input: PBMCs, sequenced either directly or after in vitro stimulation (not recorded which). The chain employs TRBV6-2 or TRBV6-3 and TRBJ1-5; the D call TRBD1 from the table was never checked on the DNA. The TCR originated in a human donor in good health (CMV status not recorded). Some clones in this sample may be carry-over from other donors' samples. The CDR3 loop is CASIFYQGAAQPRHC.